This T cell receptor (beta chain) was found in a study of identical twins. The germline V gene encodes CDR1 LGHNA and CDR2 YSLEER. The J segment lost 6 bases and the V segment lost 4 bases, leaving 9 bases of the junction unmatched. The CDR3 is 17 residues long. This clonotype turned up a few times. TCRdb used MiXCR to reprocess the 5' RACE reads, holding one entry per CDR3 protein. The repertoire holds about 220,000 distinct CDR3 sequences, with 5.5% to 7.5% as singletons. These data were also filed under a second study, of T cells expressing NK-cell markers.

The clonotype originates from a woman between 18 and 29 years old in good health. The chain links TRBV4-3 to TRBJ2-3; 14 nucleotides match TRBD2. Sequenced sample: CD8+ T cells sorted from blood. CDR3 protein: CASSPRLAGGLRDTQYF. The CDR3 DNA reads TGCGCCAGCAGCCCCCGACTAGCGGGAGGGTTGCGCGATACGCAGTATTTT.